Shown below are 5 T cell receptor beta chains from a single sample sequenced in a study of shared clonotypes between healthy human individuals. TCRdb's copy holds only in-frame clones and misses some; the assay was immunoSEQ multiplex PCR. The table lists approximately 600,000 clones, 95% of them singletons. As defined, naive CD8 cells were CD45RO-negative and positively selected for CCR7, with terminally differentiated effector memory CD45RA+ cells excluded. Sample: naive CD8+ T cells sorted from blood. Receptors originate from a woman between 25 and 40 years old in good health.

V is TRBV5-4 and J is TRBJ1-1; no firm D call. The CDR3 extends over 14 amino acids. Germline V gene sequence: CDR1 SGHNT, CDR2 YYREEE (reference sequence). With 1 base removed from V and 1 base from J, the gap between germline ends came to 8 bases. In DNA form, the CDR3 reads TGTGCCAGCAGCTTGCACCCCTCGAACACTGAAGCTTTCTTT. It codes for CASSLHPSNTEAFF.

The chain recombines TRBV10-2 with TRBJ2-5; D not certain. From germline, CDR1 is WSHSY and CDR2 SAAADI. CDR3 length equals 11 residues. The germline V and J ends were trimmed by 7 bases and 5 bases, with 8 bases remaining between them. The CDR3 reads CASNFGETQYF. Here the CDR3 DNA reads TGCGCCAGCAATTTCGGGGAGACCCAGTACTTC.

The chain carries TRBV28 and TRBJ2-3, with a possible D match to TRBD2 (6 bases). Germline CDR1 MDHEN, CDR2 SYDVKM. The CDR3 loop spans 15 amino acids. Trimming removed 2 bases at V and 4 bases at J, with 13 bases between. The CDR3 nucleotides are TGTGCCAGCAGTTTAGGCAGGGAGGCGGCAGATACGCAGTATTTT. It yields the protein CASSLGREAADTQYF.

The chain has TRBV6-6 and TRBJ1-1, with no clear D. The CDR3 is 14 residues long. V was cut by 2 bases and J by 2 bases, with 9 bases left in between. Germline CDR1 reads MNHNY; CDR2 reads SVGAGI (reference sequence). The CDR3 loop reads CASSYTDGNTEAFF. The CDR3 bases are TGTGCCAGCAGTTACACGGACGGTAACACTGAAGCTTTCTTT.

The rearrangement links TRBV7-6 to TRBJ2-7; the D gene could be TRBD1 or TRBD2 (6 bases each). The CDR3 runs to 15 residues. CDR1 and CDR2 (germline): SGHVS, FNYEAQ. V was cut by 5 bases and J by 2 bases, with 16 bases left in between. In DNA, the CDR3 is TGTGCCAGCAGCCAAGGAGGGGGTTTCCCCTACGAGCAGTACTTC. This encodes CASSQGGGFPYEQYF.